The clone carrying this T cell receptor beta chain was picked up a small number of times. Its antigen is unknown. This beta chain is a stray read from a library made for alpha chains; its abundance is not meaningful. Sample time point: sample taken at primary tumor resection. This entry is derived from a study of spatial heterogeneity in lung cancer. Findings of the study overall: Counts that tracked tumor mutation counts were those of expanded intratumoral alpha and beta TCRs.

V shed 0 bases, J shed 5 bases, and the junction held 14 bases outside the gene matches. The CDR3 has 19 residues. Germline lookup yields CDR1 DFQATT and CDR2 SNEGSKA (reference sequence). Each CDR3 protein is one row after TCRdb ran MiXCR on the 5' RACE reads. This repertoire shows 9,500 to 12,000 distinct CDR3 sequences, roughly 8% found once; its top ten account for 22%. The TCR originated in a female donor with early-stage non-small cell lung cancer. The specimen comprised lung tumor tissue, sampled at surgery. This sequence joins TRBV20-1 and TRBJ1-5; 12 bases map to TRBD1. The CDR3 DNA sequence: TGCAGTGCTAGAGACACCGGGACAGGGGGCCCTGCGAACTATCAGCCCCAGCATTTT. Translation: CSARDTGTGGPANYQPQHF.